These 23 T cell receptor beta chains were all obtained from the same sample, sequenced in a study of T cell responses to AZD1222 COVID-19 vaccine (dated by TCRdb to about 2021). Read against the paper, the sample's time point label means: baseline before first vaccination. The library relied on the immunoSEQ multiplex PCR assay. TCRdb stores this immuneACCESS table with in-frame sequences only. Part of the clones is absent; in the studies checked, under half of the shortfall reflects unresolved V genes, and no reason is known for the rest. Across this sample there are around 130,000 clones, with 85% to 90% seen only once. Of the sample, 3.1% falls within the top ten clones. Here the sequenced sample was peripheral blood, taken on day 0 of AZD1222 vaccination. The source is an adult in good health.

The chain combines TRBV9 with TRBJ2-1, with 7 bases fitting TRBD2. After removal of 0 bases from V and 4 bases from J, the junction contained 4 bases not matched to a gene. In germline, CDR1 is SGDLS, CDR2 YYNGEE. CDR3 length equals 15 residues. The CDR3 sequence is CASSVVAGVYNEQFF. The DNA for the CDR3 is TGTGCCAGCAGCGTAGTGGCGGGGGTTTACAATGAGCAGTTCTTC.

This clone was observed once. This sequence joins TRBV28 and TRBJ2-7; the D call may be TRBD1 or TRBD2 (5 bases each). Trimming took 5 bases from V and 9 from J, leaving 23 bases between them. The CDR3 is 15 amino acids. Germline CDR1 reads MDHEN; CDR2 reads SYDVKM. CDR3 region: CASSPPRDAFTGQYF. CDR3 nucleotide sequence: TGTGCCAGCAGTCCACCTCGGGACGCCTTTACGGGGCAGTACTTC.

By sample share, this clone is medium-sized (0.01 to 0.1%). Here the CDR3 DNA reads TGTGCCAGCAGCGCAGGCCTGAACACTGAAGCTTTCTTT. It translates to CASSAGLNTEAFF. The J gene is TRBJ1-1, the V gene TRBV5-4, with unresolved D. From germline, CDR1 is SGHNT and CDR2 YYREEE (reference sequence). The CDR3 spans 13 residues. V was pared by 4 bases and J by 0 bases, with 7 bases between.

As concerns this clone: Other nucleotide sequences in the sample specify the same CDR3. The chain combines TRBV19 with TRBJ2-7; 10 nucleotides line up with TRBD1. Germline-derived CDR1 and CDR2 are LNHDA and SQIVND (reference sequence). The CDR3 sequence is 14 residues long. V lost 3 bases, J lost 4 bases, and 3 bases stayed unmatched. The CDR3 protein is CASSIGTGDYEQYF. The CDR3 DNA sequence: TGTGCCAGTAGTATTGGGACAGGGGATTACGAGCAGTACTTC.

The V and J genes are TRBV27 and TRBJ2-7, with D possibly matching TRBD2 (7 bases). The CDR3 has 17 residues. The V gene's germline CDR1 is MNHEY and CDR2 SMNVEV (reference sequence). With 6 bases removed from V and 0 bases from J, the gap between germline ends came to 21 bases. The DNA for the CDR3 is TGTGCCAGCAGCCCCCCGTCGAGGCGGGGGCGCTCCTACGAGCAGTACTTC. Amino acid sequence: CASSPPSRRGRSYEQYF.

The genes are TRBV4-1 and TRBJ1-2; D uncertain. Germline loops: CDR1 MGHRA, CDR2 YSYEKL. Trimming took 0 bases from V and 5 from J, leaving 22 bases between them. The CDR3 consists of 18 residues. In DNA form, the CDR3 reads TGCGCCAGCAGCCAAGATAGGGCCAGGTTATTGCCCGGGTATGGCTACACCTTC. The encoded protein is CASSQDRARLLPGYGYTF.

This clone has a single count. V gene TRBV10-3 combines with J gene TRBJ2-3; D is perhaps TRBD2 (6 bases). The CDR3 spans 13 residues. The V end was cut by 6 bases, the J end by 1 base, with 8 bases between. Germline V gene sequence: CDR1 ENHRY, CDR2 SYGVKD. CDR3 sequence: CAIRPSGTDTQYF. DNA of the CDR3: TGTGCCATCAGGCCTAGCGGCACAGATACGCAGTATTTT.

V and J are TRBV24-1 and TRBJ1-2, with a tentative D call TRBD1 (5 bases). The CDR3 spans 14 residues. Per the germline V gene, CDR1 is KGHDR and CDR2 is SFDVKD. With 4 bases removed from V and 6 bases from J, the gap between germline ends came to 14 bases. The CDR3 spells CATSDPGTTDGYTF. DNA of the CDR3: TGTGCCACCAGTGACCCCGGGACGACGGATGGCTACACCTTC.

The chain employs TRBV16 and TRBJ1-2; D might be TRBD1 (6 bases). The CDR3 spans 13 residues. CDR1 KGHSY and CDR2 FQNENV come from the germline V gene. V gave up 1 base and J gave up 7 bases, with 10 bases separating them. CDR3 DNA sequence: TGTGCCAGCAGCCAATTTGTACAGGGTGGCTACACCTTC. This sequence encodes CASSQFVQGGYTF.

The rearrangement joins TRBV4-2 to TRBJ2-2; D remains unclear. V lost 0 bases to trimming and J lost 4 bases, with 6 bases between them. Germline V lookup: CDR1 LGHNA, CDR2 YNFKEQ. The CDR3 totals 14 residues. For the CDR3, the DNA is TGTGCCAGCAGCCAAGATTTTGGCACCGGGGAGCTGTTTTTT. This gives the protein CASSQDFGTGELFF.

This clone showed up just once. The chain joins TRBV12-3 or TRBV12-4 to TRBJ1-1; TRBD1 might be the D (6 bases). V was cut by 5 bases and J by 6 bases, with 13 bases left in between. This CDR3 spans 13 amino acids. The CDR3 DNA is TGTGCCAGCAGTGGCAGGGGACACTCTGAAGCTTTCTTT. Amino acid sequence: CASSGRGHSEAFF.

The V and J genes are TRBV5-6 and TRBJ2-7; D unresolved. This CDR3 has 16 amino acids. The V gene's germline CDR1 is SGHDT and CDR2 YYEEEE. V gave up 3 bases and J gave up 5 bases, with 21 bases separating them. CDR3 residues: CASSSASKAYENEQYF. The CDR3 nucleotides are TGTGCCAGCAGCTCGGCCTCGAAAGCGTATGAAAACGAGCAGTACTTC.

The chain combines TRBV27 with TRBJ2-7; 8 nucleotides match TRBD2. The CDR3 consists of 15 residues. Germline values: CDR1 MNHEY, CDR2 SMNVEV (reference sequence). The trim removed 3 bases at V and 2 bases at J, leaving 6 bases unmatched. The DNA for the CDR3 is TGTGCCAGCAGTTTCGGTAGCGGGGTCACCTACGAGCAGTACTTC. Amino acid sequence: CASSFGSGVTYEQYF.

V usage is TRBV30 and J usage is TRBJ1-5; D unresolved. CDR3 length: 16 amino acids. Germline CDR1 GTSNPN, CDR2 SVGIG (reference sequence). The V end was cut by 0 bases, the J end by 0 bases, with 12 bases between. The CDR3 sequence: CAWSVGFGLSNQPQHF. The DNA for the CDR3 is TGTGCCTGGAGTGTAGGATTCGGTCTTAGCAATCAGCCCCAGCATTTT.

This chain joins TRBV11-1 and TRBJ1-1; 10 nucleotides line up with TRBD1. There are 14 residues in the CDR3. Germline CDR1 is SGHAT and CDR2 is FQDESV (reference sequence). V was clipped by 5 bases and J by 4 bases; unmatched bases: 4. CDR3 nucleotides: TGTGCCAGCAGCCGACAGGGGGCTGGCACTGAAGCTTTCTTT. It translates to CASSRQGAGTEAFF.

The CDR3: CASSLGTANQPQHF. The CDR3 nucleotides are TGCGCCAGCAGCTTGGGGACCGCAAATCAGCCCCAGCATTTT. The rearrangement links TRBV5-1 to TRBJ1-5; D is ambiguous. V was cut by 0 bases and J by 4 bases, with 8 bases left in between. Germline CDR1 reads SGHRS; CDR2 reads YFSETQ. The CDR3 is 14 amino acids.

The chain uses TRBV5-6 and TRBJ2-7; D gene uncertain. Trimming left V 0 bases short and J 4 bases short, with 8 bases between. CDR3 length: 13 amino acids. Germline V gene data show CDR1 as SGHDT and CDR2 as YYEEEE. The CDR3 DNA sequence: TGTGCCAGCAGCTTGGCGACGGCTTACGAGCAGTACTTC. Its protein is CASSLATAYEQYF.

The chain has TRBV27 and TRBJ2-7, with 8 bases aligning to TRBD1. The CDR3 is 14 residues long. Germline assignment: CDR1 MNHEY and CDR2 SMNVEV (reference sequence). Germline trimming cut 1 base from V and 4 bases from J; bases unmatched to any gene: 3. The CDR3 spells CASSLWQGAYEQYF. The CDR3 region has the DNA TGTGCCAGCAGTTTATGGCAGGGGGCGTACGAGCAGTACTTC.

CDR3 sequence reads: CASSKGPGRTGELFF. CDR3 nucleotides: TGTGCCAGCAGCAAAGGGCCGGGACGGACCGGGGAGCTGTTTTTT. The chain has TRBV5-4 and TRBJ2-2; possibly TRBD1 or TRBD2 for D (5 bases each). This CDR3 contains 15 residues. Between the trimmed V and J ends, which lost 4 bases and 5 bases, there was a span of 15 bases. The germline V gene encodes CDR1 SGHNT and CDR2 YYREEE (reference sequence).

The gene calls are TRBV5-1 and TRBJ2-3; 7 bases are a match to TRBD2. CDR3 length equals 17 residues. Germline V CDR1 and CDR2: SGHRS, YFSETQ. J gave up 1 base and V 0 bases, and 8 bases lay outside the gene matches. CDR3: CASSLVKVAGGTDTQYF. CDR3 nucleotides: TGCGCCAGCAGCTTGGTTAAGGTAGCGGGCGGCACAGATACGCAGTATTTT.

The V gene is TRBV7-3, the J gene TRBJ2-1; D remains ambiguous. The CDR3 has 13 residues. Trimming cost V 0 bases and J 3 bases, with 3 bases left between them. From germline, CDR1 is SGHTA and CDR2 FQGTGA. Here the CDR3 reads CASSLTRYNEQFF. As DNA, the CDR3 is TGTGCCAGCAGCTTAACTCGCTACAATGAGCAGTTCTTC.

A single count supports this clone. The chain recombines TRBV6-5 with TRBJ1-4, with 7 bases that match TRBD1. The CDR3 covers 15 residues. Germline CDR1 reads MNHEY; CDR2 reads SVGAGI. The V gene end was trimmed by 6 bases and the J gene end by 4 bases; junction bases not matched to a gene: 8. CDR3 amino acids: CASRIRDSFNEKLFF. CDR3 coding DNA: TGTGCCAGCAGAATCCGGGACAGCTTTAATGAAAAACTGTTTTTT.

V usage is TRBV28 and J usage is TRBJ1-4; 9 positions match TRBD1. V dropped 6 bases and J dropped 8; count of bases not matched to a gene: 13. Germline values: CDR1 MDHEN, CDR2 SYDVKM. The CDR3 runs to 16 residues. The DNA for the CDR3 is TGTGCCAGCAGACCCCAGGGACAGGGCGGAAGAGAAAAACTGTTTTTT. Amino acids: CASRPQGQGGREKLFF.